A single sample is the source of the 14 T cell receptor beta chains below, sequenced in a study of blood T cells in healthy people across ages. Next came a second PCR, run for about 6 to 11 cycles, which used a sample-barcoded 5' primer along with a J-beta primer mix. MiXCR was run by TCRdb on the 5' RACE reads, yielding one entry per CDR3 protein. The repertoire has roughly 1.7 million distinct CDR3 sequences, about 31% of them found once; the top ten carry over 9%. Sequencing was done on a sample of blood. Receptors were obtained from a woman in her twenties or thirties in good health.

The V call is TRBV7-2, the J call TRBJ2-7; 9 bases align to TRBD2. V shed 2 bases, J shed 0 bases, and the junction held 5 bases outside the gene matches. The CDR3 spans 16 residues. Germline values: CDR1 SGHTA, CDR2 FQGNSA. CDR3 sequence: CASSLYGSGSSYEQYF. CDR3 sequence (DNA): TGTGCCAGCAGCTTATACGGTAGCGGGAGCTCCTACGAGCAGTACTTC. Drawing the rest from reference TRBV7-2 and TRBJ2-7, the complete variable domain is GAGVSQSPSNKVTEKGKDVELRCDPISGHTALYWYRQSLGQGLEFLIYFQGNSAPDKSGLPSDRFSAERTGGSVSTLTIQRTQQEDSAVYLCASSLYGSGSSYEQYFGPGTRLTVT.

The rearrangement links TRBV28 to TRBJ2-5; D is perhaps TRBD1 (6 bases). TRBJ2-7 explains the end of the DNA better; the J call may be wrong. Per germline, CDR1 MDHEN and CDR2 SYDVKM. The CDR3 totals 13 residues. The CDR3 spells CASSLGHRNEQYF. For the CDR3, the DNA is TGTGCCAGCAGTTTGGGACACCGGAACGAGCAGTACTTC.

In this sample, this clonotype turned up many times. The rearrangement uses TRBV25-1 and TRBJ2-1; 11 positions match TRBD2. The V gene's germline CDR1 is MGHDK and CDR2 SYGVNS. The CDR3 spans 16 residues. V lost 7 bases, J lost 5 bases, and 10 bases stayed unmatched. The CDR3 sequence: CASISSGGFGHNEQFF. In DNA, the CDR3 is TGTGCCAGCATATCTAGCGGGGGGTTCGGACACAATGAGCAGTTCTTC.

The chain joins TRBV7-9 to TRBJ1-2; 8 nucleotides agree with TRBD1. Germline CDR1 reads SEHNR; CDR2 reads FQNEAQ (reference sequence). The CDR3 totals 15 residues. V trimming: 5 bases; J trimming: 5 bases; junction bases outside the gene matches: 10. In nucleotides, the CDR3 is TGTGCCAGCAGCGACCAGGGGGCTCCGTTTTATGGCTACACCTTC. Encoded protein: CASSDQGAPFYGYTF. The variable domain in full, with the rest retrieved from reference TRBV7-9 and TRBJ1-2, is DTGVSQNPRHKITKRGQNVTFRCDPISEHNRLYWYRQTLGQGPEFLTYFQNEAQLEKSRLLSDRFSAERPKGSFSTLEIQRTEQGDSAMYLCASSDQGAPFYGYTFGSGTRLTVV.

On this clonotype: Its ends do not fully match the called genes, so a read error is possible. The CDR3 here is CASSLEPGGGQYF. CDR3 DNA sequence: TGCGCCAGTAGCTTGGAGCCAGGCGGTGGGCAGTACTTC. This chain uses TRBV5-1 with TRBJ2-4; no clear D. The germline gives CDR1 SGHRS, CDR2 YFSETQ. The CDR3 consists of 13 residues.

The gene calls are TRBV12-3 or TRBV12-4 and TRBJ2-1; unclear D gene. The CDR3 has 14 amino acids. Between the trimmed V and J ends, which lost 6 bases and 6 bases, there was a span of 15 bases. The CDR3 protein is CASSPDFTLNEQFF. The CDR3 DNA follows: TGTGCCAGCAGCCCTGACTTTACCCTCAATGAGCAGTTCTTC.

The rearrangement uses TRBV27 and TRBJ2-7; 12 bases agree with TRBD2. The CDR3 extends over 16 amino acids. The V and J ends lost 4 bases and 0 bases, in that order; junction bases with no gene match: 4. Germline CDR1 reads MNHEY; CDR2 reads SMNVEV (reference sequence). In DNA, the CDR3 is TGTGCCAGCAGTTCGGGACTAGCGGGCCTCTCCTACGAGCAGTACTTC. This encodes CASSSGLAGLSYEQYF.

The chain employs TRBV7-2 and TRBJ2-1, with a possible D match to TRBD1 (5 bases). The germline gives CDR1 SGHTA, CDR2 FQGNSA. The CDR3 length is 15 residues. V lost 5 bases, J lost 1 base, and 12 bases lay in between. The CDR3 DNA follows: TGTGCCAGCAGCGGAAGGGCAGGGTCCTACAATGAGCAGTTCTTC. As protein: CASSGRAGSYNEQFF.

With respect to this clonotype: Germline is not matched at one junction end, which may reflect a read error. This chain links TRBV7-9 with TRBJ1-2; D gene unclear. CDR1 and CDR2 (germline): SEHNR, FQNEAQ (reference sequence). The CDR3 is made up of 12 amino acids. CDR3 coding DNA: TGTGCCAGCAGCGTGGACCCATTGGGCTACACTTTC. It codes for CASSVDPLGYTF.

V and J are TRBV9 and TRBJ2-5; D gene ambiguous. V lost 2 bases and J lost 5, with 16 bases in between. The CDR3 sequence is 15 residues long. The germline V gene has CDR1 SGDLS and CDR2 YYNGEE. CDR3 DNA sequence: TGTGCCAGCAGCGTGACGGCTCTTGGTGTGGAGACCCAGTACTTC. Its translation: CASSVTALGVETQYF.

This clonotype was detected ten times or more. This chain uses TRBV7-6 with TRBJ2-7; D is possibly TRBD1 (5 bases). The CDR3 spans 12 residues. Trimming shortened V by 3 bases and J by 9 bases, and 12 bases separated the two germline ends. The germline V gene has CDR1 SGHVS and CDR2 FNYEAQ. The CDR3 DNA reads as TGTGCCAGCAGCTTCGGACAAGGCGGGCAGTACTTC. Protein sequence: CASSFGQGGQYF.

The V gene is TRBV30, the J gene TRBJ2-1; 7 nucleotides match TRBD2. CDR3 length: 16 residues. V lost 2 bases to trimming and J lost 0 bases; unmatched junction nucleotides: 7. The germline gives CDR1 GTSNPN, CDR2 SVGIG (reference sequence). The CDR3 nucleotides are TGTGCCTGGAGTCCACTGTGGGACTACTCCTACAATGAGCAGTTCTTC. Protein: CAWSPLWDYSYNEQFF.

The chain has TRBV28 and TRBJ2-1; tentatively, D is TRBD2 (7 bases). The CDR3 is made up of 16 amino acids. V lost 2 bases and J 8 bases, leaving 19 bases between the germline ends. Germline CDR1 and CDR2: MDHEN and SYDVKM. The CDR3 sequence is CASSLGGGGLGDEQFF. The CDR3 region has the DNA TGTGCCAGCAGTTTAGGCGGGGGCGGGCTAGGGGATGAGCAGTTCTTC.

The J gene is TRBJ2-2, the V gene TRBV5-1, with 14 bases identical to TRBD2. Germline-derived CDR1 and CDR2 are SGHRS and YFSETQ. After removal of 4 bases from V and 0 bases from J, the junction contained 2 bases not matched to a gene. This CDR3 is built from 17 residues. The DNA for the CDR3 is TGCGCCAGCAGCGAGGGACTAGCGGGAGCGAACACCGGGGAGCTGTTTTTT. Residues: CASSEGLAGANTGELFF.